This TCR beta chain is from a study of T cell repertoires and HLA-DP antigens. Overall study findings and caveats: Against one allele, clones undetected before culture averaged approximately 39%; against the other, roughly 51%. Antigen presentation used HeLa cells, with total CD4+ cells responding.

Average purity of the negatively selected CD4+ T cells was 95% to 98%. Remarks on this clone: Its antigen is still unknown.

Primers targeted 54 TRBV and 13 TRBJ segments. Some clones are missing from TCRdb's copy, which holds only in-frame ones; the method was immunoSEQ multiplex PCR. The table shows roughly 70,000 clones, with 80% occurring only once. The V end was cut by 3 bases, the J end by 1 base, with 22 bases between. From germline, CDR1 is LGHNA and CDR2 YNFKEQ. The CDR3 is made up of 19 amino acids. The clonotype originates from a man in his sixties in good health and CMV-seronegative. The material sequenced was CD4+ T cells from PBMCs. The genes are TRBV4-2 and TRBJ1-3; perhaps TRBD1 as D (5 bases). The CDR3 DNA reads TGTGCCAGCAGCCAGACTCGGGGCAGTGCCGGAAGGTCTGGAAACACCATATATTTT. It is translated as CASSQTRGSAGRSGNTIYF.